The 15 T cell receptor beta chains listed next were all sequenced from one sample in a study of blood T cell repertoires in COVID-19. Only in-frame clones appear in the TCRdb table, and some are missing; sequencing was by immunoSEQ multiplex PCR. The sample carries around 100,000 clones, more than 80% recorded once. Sequencing was done on a sample of peripheral blood. These receptors originate from a woman aged 60-75 years with acute or convalescent COVID-19.

The rearrangement links TRBV28 to TRBJ2-3, with TRBD2 identical over 9 bases. The germline V gene encodes CDR1 MDHEN and CDR2 SYDVKM. Losses at the gene ends were 6 bases for V and 0 bases for J; bases not matched to a gene: 1. This CDR3 region has 14 residues. CDR3 nucleotide sequence: TGTGCCAGCAGGAGCGGGGGGAGCACAGATACGCAGTATTTT. It encodes CASRSGGSTDTQYF.

The rearrangement uses TRBV12-5 and TRBJ1-2; D gene unclear. The CDR3 covers 14 residues. From germline, CDR1 is LGHNT and CDR2 FRNRAP. V dropped 2 bases and J dropped 6 bases, with 13 bases sitting between them. CDR3 sequence reads: CASGLFPGSDGYTF. The DNA of the CDR3 is TGTGCTAGTGGTTTGTTTCCGGGATCGGATGGCTACACCTTC.

The chain recombines TRBV5-1 with TRBJ2-7; D is ambiguous. The germline V and J ends were trimmed by 3 bases and 3 bases, with 16 bases remaining between them. Germline CDR1 reads SGHRS; CDR2 reads YFSETQ. The CDR3 is 15 residues long. Written as DNA, the CDR3 is TGCGCCAGCAGCTCCGGATCAGCGTCCCTCTACGAGCAGTACTTC. This gives the protein CASSSGSASLYEQYF.

This clone was counted between two and nine times. This chain uses TRBV2 with TRBJ1-2; tentatively, D is TRBD1 (5 bases). V was trimmed by 6 bases and J by 5 bases, leaving 16 bases between them. CDR1 and CDR2 from the germline V gene are SNHLY and FYNNEI. The CDR3 length is 14 residues. CDR3 residues: CASRPGTGGYGYTF. For the CDR3, the DNA is TGTGCCAGCAGGCCAGGGACTGGGGGGTATGGCTACACCTTC. Full variable domain (rest looked up from reference TRBV2 and TRBJ1-2): EPEVTQTPSHQVTQMGQEVILRCVPISNHLYFYWYRQILGQKVEFLVSFYNNEISEKSEIFDDQFSVERPDGSNFTLKIRSTKLEDSAMYFCASRPGTGGYGYTFGSGTRLTVV.

The V and J genes are TRBV7-3 and TRBJ1-1; no clear D gene. This CDR3 is 16 amino acids long. The germline V and J ends were trimmed by 0 bases and 1 base, with 12 bases remaining between them. In germline, CDR1 is SGHTA, CDR2 FQGTGA. The CDR3 DNA is TGTGCCAGCAGCTTAACCGGCGGAGGGTGGAACACTGAAGCTTTCTTT. This translates into CASSLTGGGWNTEAFF.

This chain connects TRBV4-1 to TRBJ2-4, with TRBD1 identical over 9 bases. The V gene's germline CDR1 is MGHRA and CDR2 YSYEKL. This CDR3 has 18 residues. The junction had 6 bases not matched to a gene; V was cut back by 0 bases and J by 0 bases. The DNA of the CDR3 is TGCGCCAGCAGCCAAGATTTAACGGGACAGGGAGCCAAAAACATTCAGTACTTC. Translating gives CASSQDLTGQGAKNIQYF.

The rearrangement joins TRBV5-1 to TRBJ2-1; 7 bases align to TRBD1. Losses at the gene ends were 4 bases for V and 5 bases for J; bases not matched to a gene: 9. The CDR3 runs to 15 residues. Germline lookup yields CDR1 SGHRS and CDR2 YFSETQ. CDR3 in DNA: TGCGCCAGCAGCATAGACAGGGTGAGGGACAATGAGCAGTTCTTC. Its translation is CASSIDRVRDNEQFF.

The chain couples TRBV29-1 to TRBJ2-3; 7 nucleotides match TRBD1. J was trimmed by 2 bases and V by 6 bases; bases with no gene match: 8. The CDR3 is made up of 14 amino acids. Germline CDR1 SQVTM, CDR2 ANQGSEA. The CDR3 spells CSVATGTATDTQYF. The CDR3 DNA is TGCAGCGTCGCGACCGGGACAGCCACAGATACGCAGTATTTT.

This clone was counted a few times. The chain links TRBV6-5 to TRBJ2-1; perhaps TRBD1 as D (6 bases). Germline V gene lookup returns CDR1 MNHEY and CDR2 SVGAGI. This CDR3 comprises 13 residues. The V end was cut by 6 bases, the J end by 10 bases, with 16 bases between. CDR3 in amino acids: CASRPTGPDEQFF. The CDR3 bases are TGTGCCAGCAGGCCTACAGGGCCTGACGAGCAGTTCTTC.

This chain joins TRBV9 and TRBJ2-3; 9 bases line up with TRBD2. V was pared by 0 bases and J by 2 bases, with 4 bases of the junction left unmatched. Germline V lookup: CDR1 SGDLS, CDR2 YYNGEE. The CDR3 covers 16 residues. The CDR3 sequence is CASSVVGTSTTDTQYF. DNA for the CDR3: TGTGCCAGCAGCGTAGTGGGGACTAGCACCACAGATACGCAGTATTTT.

The chain has TRBV6-5 and TRBJ2-7; D gene unclear. Trimming took off 5 bases at V and 1 base at J, with 3 bases between the two ends. Germline V gives CDR1 MNHEY, CDR2 SVGAGI. The CDR3 sequence is 11 residues long. Here the CDR3 DNA reads TGTGCCAGCAGTACTTCCTACGAGCAGTACTTC. It encodes CASSTSYEQYF.

The chain couples TRBV21-1 to TRBJ1-2; the table names TRBD1, a call not compared with the DNA. TRBV21-1 is noted as a pseudogene. The CDR3 sequence is 14 residues long. The CDR3 DNA reads as TGTGCCAGCACGCGCCCCGCTACAGGGTCTGGCTACACCTTC. It translates to CASTRPATGSGYTF.

The chain employs TRBV19 and TRBJ1-1, with unresolved D. The CDR3 has 11 residues. Trimming pared 3 bases from V and 4 bases from J, leaving 3 bases between. CDR1 and CDR2 from the germline V gene are LNHDA and SQIVND (reference sequence). The CDR3 reads CASSILTEAFF. CDR3 DNA: TGTGCCAGTAGTATCCTCACTGAAGCTTTCTTT.

This chain connects TRBV6-6 to TRBJ1-2; TRBD1 agrees at 10 bases. The ends lost 3 bases at V and 7 bases at J; junction bases unmatched: 5. From germline, CDR1 is MNHNY and CDR2 SVGAGI (reference sequence). The CDR3 sequence is 14 residues long. The CDR3 loop reads CASSYGDRGGGYTF. In DNA, the CDR3 is TGTGCCAGCAGTTATGGGGACAGGGGTGGTGGCTACACCTTC.

The rearrangement joins TRBV19 to TRBJ1-2; 8 nucleotides match TRBD1. J gave up 6 bases and V 6 bases, and 6 bases lay outside the gene matches. The CDR3 runs 13 residues. The germline V gene has CDR1 LNHDA and CDR2 SQIVND (reference sequence). CDR3 coding DNA: TGTGCCAGTAGAGGGAGACAGGGGAATGGCTACACCTTC. Protein sequence: CASRGRQGNGYTF.